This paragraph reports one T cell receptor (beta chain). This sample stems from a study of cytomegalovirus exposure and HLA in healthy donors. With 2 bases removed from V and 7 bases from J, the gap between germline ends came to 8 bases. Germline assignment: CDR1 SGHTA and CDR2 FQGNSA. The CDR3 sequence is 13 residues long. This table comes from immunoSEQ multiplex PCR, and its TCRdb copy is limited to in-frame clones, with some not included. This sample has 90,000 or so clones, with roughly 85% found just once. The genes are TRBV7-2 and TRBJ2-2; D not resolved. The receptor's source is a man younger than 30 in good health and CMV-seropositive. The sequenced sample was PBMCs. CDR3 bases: TGTGCCAGCAGCTTAACGGTGAACGGGGAGCTGTTTTTT. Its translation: CASSLTVNGELFF. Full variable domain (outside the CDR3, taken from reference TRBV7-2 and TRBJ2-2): GAGVSQSPSNKVTEKGKDVELRCDPISGHTALYWYRQSLGQGLEFLIYFQGNSAPDKSGLPSDRFSAERTGGSVSTLTIQRTQQEDSAVYLCASSLTVNGELFFGEGSRLTVL.